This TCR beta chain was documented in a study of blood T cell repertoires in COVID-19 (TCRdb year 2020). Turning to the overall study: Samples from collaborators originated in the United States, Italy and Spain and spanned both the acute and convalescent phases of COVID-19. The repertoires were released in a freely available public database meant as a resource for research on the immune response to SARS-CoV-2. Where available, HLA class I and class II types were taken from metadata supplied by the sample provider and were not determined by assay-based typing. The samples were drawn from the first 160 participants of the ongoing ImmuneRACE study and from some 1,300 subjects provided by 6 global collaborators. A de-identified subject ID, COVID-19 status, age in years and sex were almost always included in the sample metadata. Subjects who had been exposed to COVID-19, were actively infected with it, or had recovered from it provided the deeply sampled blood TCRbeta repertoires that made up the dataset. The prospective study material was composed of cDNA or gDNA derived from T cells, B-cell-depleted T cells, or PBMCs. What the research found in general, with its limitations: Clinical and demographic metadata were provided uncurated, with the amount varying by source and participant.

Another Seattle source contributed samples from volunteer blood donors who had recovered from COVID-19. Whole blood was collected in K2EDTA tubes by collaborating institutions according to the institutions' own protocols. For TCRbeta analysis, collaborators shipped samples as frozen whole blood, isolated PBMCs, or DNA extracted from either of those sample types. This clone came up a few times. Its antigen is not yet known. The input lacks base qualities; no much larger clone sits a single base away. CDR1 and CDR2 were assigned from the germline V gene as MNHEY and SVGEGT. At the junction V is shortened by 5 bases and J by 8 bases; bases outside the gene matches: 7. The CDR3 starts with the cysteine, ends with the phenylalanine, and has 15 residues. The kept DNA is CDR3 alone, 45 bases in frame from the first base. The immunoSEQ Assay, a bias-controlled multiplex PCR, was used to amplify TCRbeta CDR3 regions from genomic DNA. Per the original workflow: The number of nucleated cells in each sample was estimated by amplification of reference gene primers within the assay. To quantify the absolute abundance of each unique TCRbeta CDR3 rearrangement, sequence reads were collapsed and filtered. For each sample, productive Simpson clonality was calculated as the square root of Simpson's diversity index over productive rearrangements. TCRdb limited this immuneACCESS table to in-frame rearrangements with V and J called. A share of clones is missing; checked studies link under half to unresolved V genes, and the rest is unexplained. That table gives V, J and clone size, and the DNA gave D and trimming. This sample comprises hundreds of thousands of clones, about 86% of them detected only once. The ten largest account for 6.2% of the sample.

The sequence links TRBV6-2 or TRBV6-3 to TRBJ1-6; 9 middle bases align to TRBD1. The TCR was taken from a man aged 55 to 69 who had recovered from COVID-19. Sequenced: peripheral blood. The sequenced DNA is TGTGCCAGCAGTACTGGACAGGGGAGGGATTCACCCCTCCACTTT. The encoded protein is CASSTGQGRDSPLHF.